These 23 T cell receptor beta chains were all obtained from the same sample, sequenced in a study of T cells in Graves' hyperthyroidism and ophthalmopathy. Amplification yielded TCR beta CDR3 regions, with RNA transcripts as the source. During a first-round RT-PCR of the TCR CDR3, the HTBI primer set was used. TCRdb independently ran MiXCR on the multiplex PCR reads; one entry per CDR3 protein. The profile shows 560,000 or so distinct CDR3 sequences, about half of them singletons. Sample: peripheral blood or thyroid tissue (not recorded which). The receptor set was obtained from a woman aged 18-30 years with Graves' hyperthyroidism.

The chain uses TRBV2 and TRBJ1-4, with 11 bases matching TRBD1. The CDR3 totals 15 residues. V dropped 4 bases and J dropped 8; count of bases not matched to a gene: 6. CDR1 is SNHLY, CDR2 FYNNEI, per germline. CDR3 region: CASSGRTGGWEKLFF. DNA of the CDR3: TGTGCCAGCAGTGGCCGGACAGGGGGCTGGGAAAAACTGTTTTTT.

This CDR3 is CASSPGLAGVKTQYF. CDR3 bases: TGTGCCAGCAGCCCAGGACTAGCGGGAGTAAAGACCCAGTACTTC. The rearrangement uses TRBV7-6 and TRBJ2-5, with 13 nucleotides matching TRBD2. V dropped 5 bases and J dropped 6; count of bases not matched to a gene: 6. This CDR3 region has 15 residues. Germline loops: CDR1 SGHVS, CDR2 FNYEAQ. The variable domain in full, completed from reference TRBV7-6 and TRBJ2-5, reads GAGVSQSPRYKVTKRGQDVALRCDPISGHVSLYWYRQALGQGPEFLTYFNYEAQQDKSGLPNDRFSAERPEGSISTLTIQRTEQRDSAMYRCASSPGLAGVKTQYFGPGTRLLVL.

Concerning this clonotype itself: A read error may account for a junction end that differs from germline. The chain combines TRBV9 with TRBJ1-2, with D unclear. CDR1 SGDLS and CDR2 YYNGEE come from the germline V gene. The CDR3 loop spans 11 amino acids. Written as DNA, the CDR3 is TGTGCCGGCAGCGACCCGAATGGCTACACCTTC. It specifies CAGSDPNGYTF.

This rearrangement joins TRBV25-1 to TRBJ1-5; D is unclear. The CDR3 loop spans 14 amino acids. From germline, CDR1 is MGHDK and CDR2 SYGVNS. Trimming shortened V by 9 bases and J by 0 bases, and 12 bases separated the two germline ends. CDR3 protein: CASARSSSNQPQHF. The CDR3 DNA sequence: TGTGCCAGTGCTAGATCGTCTAGCAATCAGCCCCAGCATTTT.

This clonotype was seen many times. This chain links TRBV7-9 with TRBJ2-5; TRBD1 aligns across 7 bases. CDR1 is SEHNR and CDR2 is FQNEAQ in the germline V gene (reference sequence). V lost 1 base, J lost 1 base, and 3 bases stayed unmatched. CDR3 length: 15 residues. This CDR3 reads CASSLEDRSQETQYF. The CDR3 bases are TGTGCCAGCAGCTTAGAGGACAGGAGCCAAGAGACCCAGTACTTC.

The gene calls are TRBV29-1 and TRBJ1-3; 7 bases align to TRBD1. CDR3 length: 18 residues. The trim removed 7 bases at V and 0 bases at J, leaving 18 bases unmatched. Germline V gives CDR1 SQVTM, CDR2 ANQGSEA. CDR3 in amino acids: CSAQTGRRGRDSGNTIYF. CDR3 sequence (DNA): TGCAGCGCTCAGACAGGGAGGCGGGGACGGGACTCTGGAAACACCATATATTTT.

This clonotype was seen at least ten times. The chain recombines TRBV7-9 with TRBJ1-5; D gene ambiguous. The CDR3 has 15 residues. The germline V gene encodes CDR1 SEHNR and CDR2 FQNEAQ (reference sequence). V lost 5 bases, J lost 0 bases, and 11 bases lay in between. CDR3 residues: CASSAGRISNQPQHF. The CDR3, as DNA: TGTGCCAGCAGCGCAGGCCGGATTAGCAATCAGCCCCAGCATTTT. Full variable domain (missing parts from reference TRBV7-9 and TRBJ1-5): DTGVSQNPRHKITKRGQNVTFRCDPISEHNRLYWYRQTLGQGPEFLTYFQNEAQLEKSRLLSDRFSAERPKGSFSTLEIQRTEQGDSAMYLCASSAGRISNQPQHFGDGTRLSIL.

This clonotype was seen just once. The chain employs TRBV2 and TRBJ1-1, with 8 bases lining up with TRBD1. There are 14 residues in the CDR3. CDR1 and CDR2 from the germline V gene are SNHLY and FYNNEI. Trimming took 7 bases from V and 1 from J; bases not matched to a gene: 5. The CDR3 DNA reads TGTGCCAGCACCTATGGACAGGGGAACACTGAAGCTTTCTTT. Translating gives CASTYGQGNTEAFF. Supplemented by reference TRBV2 and TRBJ1-1, the full variable domain reads EPEVTQTPSHQVTQMGQEVILRCVPISNHLYFYWYRQILGQKVEFLVSFYNNEISEKSEIFDDQFSVERPDGSNFTLKIRSTKLEDSAMYFCASTYGQGNTEAFFGQGTRLTVV.

In this sample, this clonotype turned up a few times. The chain combines TRBV2 with TRBJ1-6; D may be TRBD1 (6 bases). The CDR3 is 15 residues long. Germline CDR1 reads SNHLY; CDR2 reads FYNNEI. The V gene lost 6 bases and the J gene lost 8 bases, with 17 bases spanning the gap. CDR3 sequence reads: CASSLGARGYSPLHF. The CDR3, as DNA: TGTGCCAGCAGCTTGGGGGCCAGGGGTTATTCACCCCTCCACTTT. The whole variable domain, filled in from reference TRBV2 and TRBJ1-6, reads EPEVTQTPSHQVTQMGQEVILRCVPISNHLYFYWYRQILGQKVEFLVSFYNNEISEKSEIFDDQFSVERPDGSNFTLKIRSTKLEDSAMYFCASSLGARGYSPLHFGNGTRLTVT.

This clonotype showed up just once. The chain couples TRBV29-1 to TRBJ1-3; the D is unclear. This CDR3 has 12 amino acids. CDR1 and CDR2 from the germline V gene are SQVTM and ANQGSEA. V shed 8 bases and J shed 2 bases, with 10 bases lying between them. Here the CDR3 reads CSYRQAGNTIYF. CDR3 nucleotides: TGCAGCTATAGACAAGCTGGAAACACCATATATTTT.

This clonotype was counted at least ten times. The genes are TRBV24-1 and TRBJ1-2; TRBD1 is a possible D gene (5 bases). Trimming took off 4 bases at V and 8 bases at J, with 10 bases between the two ends. The germline V gene encodes CDR1 KGHDR and CDR2 SFDVKD. This CDR3 comprises 12 residues. The CDR3 DNA sequence: TGTGCCACCAGTGAAGGGAGGGACGGCTACACCTTC. Residues: CATSEGRDGYTF.

This chain joins TRBV7-8 and TRBJ2-7; D unresolved. CDR1 is SGHVS, CDR2 FQNEAQ, per germline. There are 11 residues in the CDR3. V was pared by 6 bases and J by 4 bases, with 7 bases between. The DNA for the CDR3 is TGTGCCAGCAGGGGCTTATACGAGCAGTACTTC. Its protein product is CASRGLYEQYF. Full variable domain (remainder filled in from reference TRBV7-8 and TRBJ2-7): GAGVSQSPRYKVAKRGQDVALRCDPISGHVSLFWYQQALGQGPEFLTYFQNEAQLDKSGLPSDRFFAERPEGSVSTLKIQRTQQEDSAVYLCASRGLYEQYFGPGTRLTVT.

The V gene is TRBV11-1, the J gene TRBJ1-4, with D possibly TRBD1 on 5 matching bases. V gave up 8 bases and J gave up 8 bases, with 21 bases separating them. The CDR3 consists of 15 residues. The V gene's germline CDR1 is SGHAT and CDR2 FQDESV (reference sequence). Here the CDR3 DNA reads TGTGCCAGCTCACCACAGTCGCAGGGTTGGGAAAAACTGTTTTTT. Residues: CASSPQSQGWEKLFF.

A note on this clonotype: This may arise from a read error, as a much more abundant clone is one base away. The missing conserved phenylalanine or tryptophan at the end of this CDR3 makes a read error likely. In DNA form, the CDR3 reads TGCAGCGTTGAAGACCCGACAGGGGGCGTCCATGGCTACACCCTC. It specifies CSVEDPTGGVHGYTL. This chain joins TRBV29-1 and TRBJ1-2; 10 bases are a match to TRBD1. Germline V lookup: CDR1 SQVTM, CDR2 ANQGSEA. Trimming took 0 bases from V and 6 from J; bases not matched to a gene: 7. CDR3 length equals 15 residues.

The gene calls are TRBV29-1 and TRBJ1-4; 9 bases agree with TRBD1. From germline, CDR1 is SQVTM and CDR2 ANQGSEA. This CDR3 region has 12 residues. Trimming at V came to 6 bases and at J to 8 bases, leaving 4 bases not matched to a gene. The CDR3 is CSVAGTGEKLFF. The CDR3 DNA reads as TGCAGCGTGGCCGGGACAGGGGAAAAACTGTTTTTT.

This sequence joins TRBV10-3 and TRBJ1-2; D is undetermined. Germline V gene data show CDR1 as ENHRY and CDR2 as SYGVKD. With 7 bases removed from V and 3 bases from J, the gap between germline ends came to 9 bases. The CDR3 consists of 12 residues. CDR3 sequence: CAITGDHYGYTF. CDR3 nucleotides: TGTGCCATCACTGGGGATCACTATGGCTACACCTTC.

There are a few counts of this clonotype. This rearrangement joins TRBV12-3 or TRBV12-4 to TRBJ1-4; unclear D gene. The CDR3 covers 14 residues. The ends were cut back, 3 bases at V and 6 bases at J, with 11 bases in the middle. The CDR3 sequence is CASSFGQLYEKLFF. The CDR3 DNA reads TGTGCCAGCAGTTTTGGGCAGCTTTATGAAAAACTGTTTTTT.

This clonotype was seen ten or more times. The chain joins TRBV14 to TRBJ1-4; D is uncertain. The CDR3 sequence is 13 residues long. Germline V gene lookup returns CDR1 SGHDN and CDR2 FVKESK. V was shortened by 0 bases and J by 14 bases, with 13 bases between the two germline ends. The CDR3 nucleotides are TGTGCCAGCAGCCAAGAAGGGCGGGCCGGTCTGTTTTTT. Its translation is CASSQEGRAGLFF.

This clonotype was counted a few times. The V call is TRBV7-2, the J call TRBJ2-7; D possibly corresponds to TRBD2 (5 bases). CDR3 length equals 15 residues. Germline V lookup: CDR1 SGHTA, CDR2 FQGNSA. V lost 2 bases to trimming and J lost 4 bases, with 15 bases between them. CDR3 loop: CASSLTLSGGYEQYF. In DNA form, the CDR3 reads TGTGCCAGCAGCTTAACGTTGTCAGGCGGGTACGAGCAGTACTTC.

In this sample, this clonotype turned up once. The CDR3 carries no conserved terminal phenylalanine or tryptophan, so it likely arises from a read error. It is unclear where the CDR3 begins or ends on the DNA, so no DNA is shown, and the CDR3 is as TCRdb lists it. The chain recombines TRBV7-2 with TRBJ2-6; TRBD1 reflects the table's D call only, with no check against the DNA. Germline lookup yields CDR1 SGHTA and CDR2 FQGNSA. The CDR3 length equals 14 residues, ends included. The CDR3 sequence is CASNDRAGANVLVL.

The rearrangement uses TRBV19 and TRBJ1-2; D perhaps matches TRBD1 (6 bases). This CDR3 region has 15 residues. V lost 3 bases and J lost 3, with 14 bases in between. Per the germline V gene, CDR1 is LNHDA and CDR2 is SQIVND (reference sequence). The CDR3 region is CASSMPHRGHYGYTF. CDR3 sequence (DNA): TGTGCCAGTAGTATGCCCCACCGGGGGCACTATGGCTACACCTTC.

In the case of this clonotype: At one end, the junction sequence differs from germline, possibly due to a read error. The rearrangement uses TRBV29-1 and TRBJ2-2; a weak D match, TRBD2 (5 bases). The CDR3 consists of 12 residues. Germline CDR1 reads SQVTM; CDR2 reads ANQGSEA. CDR3 protein: CSVEGSTGKLFF. The DNA for the CDR3 is TGCAGCGTTGAGGGAAGCACCGGGAAGCTGTTTTTT.

The chain has TRBV7-3 and TRBJ2-2, with D possibly TRBD2 on 5 matching bases. Trimming removed 5 bases at V and 0 bases at J, with 13 bases between. CDR1 SGHTA and CDR2 FQGTGA come from the germline V gene. CDR3 length: 16 amino acids. DNA for the CDR3: TGTGCCAGCAGCCACCAACGGGGTGCGAACACCGGGGAGCTGTTTTTT. It codes for CASSHQRGANTGELFF.